The 28 T cell receptor beta chains given below trace back to one sample, sequenced in a study of shared clonotypes between healthy human individuals. Profiled with immunoSEQ multiplex PCR; TCRdb holds only in-frame clones, not every one. The table includes 170,000 or so clones, over 50% detected once. Sequenced material: memory CD4+ T cells sorted from blood. Subset of the sample: CD45RA-negative fraction. The receptors originated from a man aged 30 to 39 in good health.

V and J are TRBV7-9 and TRBJ2-7, with a possible D match to TRBD1 (8 bases). Germline values: CDR1 SEHNR, CDR2 FQNEAQ (reference sequence). The CDR3 contains 15 residues. With 4 bases removed from V and 2 bases from J, the gap between germline ends came to 15 bases. CDR3 nucleotides: TGTGCCAGCAGCTCCCGACAGGGGAGGGCCTACGAGCAGTACTTC. Translating gives CASSSRQGRAYEQYF. Full variable domain (missing parts from reference TRBV7-9 and TRBJ2-7): DTGVSQNPRHKITKRGQNVTFRCDPISEHNRLYWYRQTLGQGPEFLTYFQNEAQLEKSRLLSDRFSAERPKGSFSTLEIQRTEQGDSAMYLCASSSRQGRAYEQYFGPGTRLTVT.

The V call is TRBV6-1, the J call TRBJ2-7; D is possibly TRBD1 (6 bases). Trimming took off 4 bases at V and 5 bases at J, with 24 bases between the two ends. Germline V gene sequence: CDR1 MNHNS, CDR2 SASEGT. The CDR3 sequence is 17 residues long. The CDR3 region has the DNA TGTGCCAGCAGTGGGCCCCAAACCAGGGGACCCACCAACGAGCAGTACTTC. Its translation: CASSGPQTRGPTNEQYF.

The chain recombines TRBV5-8 with TRBJ2-5, with TRBD2 as a possible D gene (6 bases). This CDR3 is built from 12 residues. Trimming pared 5 bases from V and 14 bases from J, leaving 19 bases between. CDR1 is SGHTS, CDR2 YDEGEE, per germline. Written as DNA, the CDR3 is TGTGCCAGCAGTTACCTCCTCGGGGGTCCTTACTTC. Translation: CASSYLLGGPYF.

The chain joins TRBV2 to TRBJ1-3; D is ambiguous. CDR3 size: 14 residues. V lost 4 bases, J lost 0 bases, and 7 bases lay in between. Germline CDR1 and CDR2: SNHLY and FYNNEI. CDR3 DNA sequence: TGTGCCAGCAGTGGCGGCCGCTCTGGAAACACCATATATTTT. Encoded protein: CASSGGRSGNTIYF.

This clone was picked up many times. The chain uses TRBV10-3 and TRBJ1-5; maybe TRBD1 (5 bases). This CDR3 has 15 residues. Trimming cost V 6 bases and J 0 bases, with 12 bases left between them. The germline V gene encodes CDR1 ENHRY and CDR2 SYGVKD. DNA for the CDR3: TGTGCCATCAGCGAGCAGGGTGATAGCAATCAGCCCCAGCATTTT. This gives the protein CAISEQGDSNQPQHF.

The chain is built from TRBV27 and TRBJ2-1, with TRBD1 as a possible D gene (5 bases). Trimming stripped 2 bases from V and 11 bases from J, with 16 bases between. Germline values: CDR1 MNHEY, CDR2 SMNVEV (reference sequence). The CDR3 loop spans 14 amino acids. The CDR3: CASSLTFRGTKQFF. The CDR3 coding sequence is TGTGCCAGCAGTTTAACGTTTAGGGGAACGAAGCAGTTCTTC.

CDR3 amino acids: CASSPPTLAGTDTQYF. CDR3 coding DNA: TGTGCCAGCTCACCACCGACACTAGCTGGGACAGATACGCAGTATTTT. The chain carries TRBV18 and TRBJ2-3; maybe TRBD2 (6 bases). The V end was cut by 0 bases, the J end by 3 bases, with 13 bases between. CDR3 length: 16 residues. The germline V gene has CDR1 KGHSH and CDR2 LQKENI.

The chain combines TRBV11-3 with TRBJ1-2; no reliable D call. CDR1 and CDR2 (germline): SGHNT, YENEEA. V lost 1 base and J lost 4, with 10 bases in between. The CDR3 totals 14 residues. CDR3 sequence: CASSLAGQIYGYTF. In nucleotides, the CDR3 is TGTGCCAGCAGCTTAGCTGGCCAGATCTATGGCTACACCTTC.

V and J are TRBV6-1 and TRBJ2-5, with D perhaps matching TRBD1 or TRBD2 (5 bases each). Trimming shortened V by 7 bases and J by 5 bases, and 17 bases separated the two germline ends. CDR1 and CDR2 (germline): MNHNS, SASEGT. CDR3 size: 14 residues. The CDR3 loop reads CASTERGRGETQYF. For the CDR3, the DNA is TGTGCCAGCACCGAACGGGGCAGAGGGGAGACCCAGTACTTC.

The chain is built from TRBV5-1 and TRBJ2-1; 9 bases fit TRBD1. CDR1 is SGHRS and CDR2 is YFSETQ in the germline V gene. Trimming cost V 0 bases and J 4 bases; bases outside gene matches: 5. The CDR3 totals 16 residues. The CDR3 reads CASSLVATGGYNEQFF. For the CDR3, the DNA is TGCGCCAGCAGCTTGGTGGCGACAGGGGGTTACAATGAGCAGTTCTTC.

The J gene is TRBJ2-3, the V gene TRBV6-1; 9 bases are shared with TRBD2. V shed 2 bases and J 2 bases; nucleotides not matched to a gene: 5. CDR1 is MNHNS, CDR2 SASEGT, per germline. The CDR3 loop spans 16 amino acids. Here the CDR3 reads CASSELSGGITDTQYF. The CDR3 nucleotides read TGTGCCAGCAGTGAATTAAGCGGGGGGATCACAGATACGCAGTATTTT.

The chain is built from TRBV5-1 and TRBJ2-2; D is uncertain. The V gene's germline CDR1 is SGHRS and CDR2 YFSETQ. This CDR3 is built from 14 residues. Trimming left V 4 bases short and J 2 bases short, with 9 bases between. Written as DNA, the CDR3 is TGCGCCAGCAGCGAGGTCTCAAACACCGGGGAGCTGTTTTTT. Translating it yields CASSEVSNTGELFF.

The rearrangement uses TRBV2 and TRBJ1-3; D is unresolved. V lost 0 bases and J lost 3, with 9 bases in between. Per germline, CDR1 SNHLY and CDR2 FYNNEI. The CDR3 length is 15 residues. CDR3 coding DNA: TGTGCCAGCAGTGAAGCGGTGGGAGGTGGAAACACCATATATTTT. Its protein is CASSEAVGGGNTIYF.

V and J are TRBV9 and TRBJ2-3; D may match TRBD1 or TRBD2 (5 bases each). V lost 7 bases, J lost 6 bases, and 18 bases lay in between. The CDR3 runs to 14 residues. Germline CDR1 and CDR2: SGDLS and YYNGEE. CDR3 region: CASASRGAGDTQYF. CDR3 sequence (DNA): TGTGCCAGCGCCTCCAGAGGGGCAGGGGATACGCAGTATTTT.

This rearrangement joins TRBV4-3 to TRBJ2-5; 7 bases agree with TRBD2. The germline V gene has CDR1 LGHNA and CDR2 YSLEER. V lost 1 base to trimming and J lost 1 base; unmatched junction nucleotides: 9. The CDR3 has 17 amino acids. This chain's CDR3 is CASSQGGGERPQETQYF. Written as DNA, the CDR3 is TGCGCCAGCAGCCAAGGGGGAGGGGAGAGACCCCAAGAGACCCAGTACTTC.

This clone was detected a few times. The CDR3 is CASSLGTGGGQETQYF. CDR3 bases: TGCGCCAGCAGCTTGGGGACAGGGGGAGGGCAAGAGACCCAGTACTTC. The rearrangement joins TRBV5-1 to TRBJ2-5, with 10 bases lining up with TRBD1. Germline lookup yields CDR1 SGHRS and CDR2 YFSETQ. The CDR3 is made up of 16 amino acids. V lost 0 bases to trimming and J lost 2 bases; unmatched junction nucleotides: 4.

The CDR3 here is CASSRPTGGEVDTQYF. The CDR3 DNA sequence: TGTGCCAGCAGCCGACCTACAGGGGGCGAGGTGGATACGCAGTATTTT. This chain connects TRBV7-6 to TRBJ2-3; 9 bases are shared with TRBD1. The junction had 12 bases not matched to a gene; V was cut back by 5 bases and J by 6 bases. The CDR3 runs to 16 residues. Germline V lookup: CDR1 SGHVS, CDR2 FNYEAQ.

This clone appeared a single time. The chain uses TRBV9 and TRBJ1-1, with 11 bases aligning to TRBD1. Per germline, CDR1 SGDLS and CDR2 YYNGEE. The CDR3 runs to 19 residues. Losses at the gene ends were 2 bases for V and 1 base for J; bases not matched to a gene: 13. CDR3 sequence (DNA): TGTGCCAGCAGCGTCCTCGGAGGACAGGGGGCTGCGGGGAACACTGAAGCTTTCTTT. Translated, it gives CASSVLGGQGAAGNTEAFF.

This chain joins TRBV25-1 and TRBJ2-7, with 12 positions matching TRBD2. Losses at the gene ends were 6 bases for V and 5 bases for J; bases not matched to a gene: 8. This CDR3 is 15 amino acids long. Germline lookup yields CDR1 MGHDK and CDR2 SYGVNS. CDR3 amino acids: CASSYPGLAGNEQYF. The CDR3 DNA sequence: TGTGCCAGCAGCTACCCGGGACTAGCGGGTAACGAGCAGTACTTC.

The CDR3 region is CASSPSGNEQFF. The CDR3 DNA reads as TGTGCCAGCAGTCCGTCCGGGAATGAGCAGTTCTTC. V gene TRBV6-6 combines with J gene TRBJ2-1; D is uncertain. Germline CDR1 and CDR2: MNHNY and SVGAGI (reference sequence). The ends were cut back, 5 bases at V and 7 bases at J, with 9 bases in the middle. The CDR3 is 12 residues long.

The chain links TRBV6-1 to TRBJ2-7; D uncertain. This CDR3 is built from 11 residues. Trimming stripped 8 bases from V and 3 bases from J, with 8 bases between. The germline V gene has CDR1 MNHNS and CDR2 SASEGT. This chain's CDR3 is CASLGYYEQYF. For the CDR3, the DNA is TGTGCCAGCCTAGGTTACTACGAGCAGTACTTC.

This clone was observed a handful of times. The chain is built from TRBV9 and TRBJ2-1; 14 positions match TRBD2. This CDR3 comprises 15 residues. The V gene end was trimmed by 4 bases and the J gene end by 10 bases; junction bases not matched to a gene: 7. CDR1 is SGDLS, CDR2 YYNGEE, per germline. In nucleotides, the CDR3 is TGTGCCAGCAGCCCCGGGACTAGCGGGAGTAGCGAGCAGTTCTTC. It codes for CASSPGTSGSSEQFF. Full variable domain (rest looked up from reference TRBV9 and TRBJ2-1): DSGVTQTPKHLITATGQRVTLRCSPRSGDLSVYWYQQSLDQGLQFLIQYYNGEERAKGNILERFSAQQFPDLHSELNLSSLELGDSALYFCASSPGTSGSSEQFFGPGTRLTVL.

V gene TRBV11-3 combines with J gene TRBJ1-1; no clear D gene. Per germline, CDR1 SGHNT and CDR2 YENEEA. Trimming removed 7 bases from V and 3 bases from J, with 9 bases in between. The CDR3 runs 12 residues. In DNA form, the CDR3 reads TGTGCCAGCACCCAACACGACACTGAAGCTTTCTTT. Encoded protein: CASTQHDTEAFF.

The chain is built from TRBV15 and TRBJ1-2; TRBD1 matches at 8 bases. Germline values: CDR1 LNHNV, CDR2 YYDKDF (reference sequence). The CDR3 has 17 amino acids. V shed 1 base and J 3 bases; nucleotides not matched to a gene: 10. This CDR3 reads CATSRGTGSHLDYGYTF. The CDR3 DNA follows: TGTGCCACCAGCAGAGGGACAGGGAGTCACCTCGACTATGGCTACACCTTC.

The V call is TRBV7-9, the J call TRBJ2-5; weak D call: TRBD2 (5 bases). Germline assignment: CDR1 SEHNR and CDR2 FQNEAQ (reference sequence). This CDR3 comprises 14 residues. V lost 5 bases, J lost 0 bases, and 10 bases lay in between. CDR3 sequence: CASSLREHQETQYF. CDR3 in DNA: TGTGCCAGCAGCCTCCGGGAACACCAAGAGACCCAGTACTTC.

The rearrangement uses TRBV2 and TRBJ2-3, with TRBD1 as a possible D gene (6 bases). Trimming left V 5 bases short and J 0 bases short, with 18 bases between. Germline V gene sequence: CDR1 SNHLY, CDR2 FYNNEI. The CDR3 length is 17 residues. CDR3 in DNA: TGTGCCAGCAGTCGGTGGGCACAGGGATGGAGCACAGATACGCAGTATTTT. The encoded protein is CASSRWAQGWSTDTQYF. Variable domain in full (rest from reference TRBV2 and TRBJ2-3): EPEVTQTPSHQVTQMGQEVILRCVPISNHLYFYWYRQILGQKVEFLVSFYNNEISEKSEIFDDQFSVERPDGSNFTLKIRSTKLEDSAMYFCASSRWAQGWSTDTQYFGPGTRLTVL.

The chain has TRBV11-2 and TRBJ2-7, with TRBD2 identical over 7 bases. The CDR3 contains 15 residues. Germline loops: CDR1 SGHAT, CDR2 FQNNGV. The ends lost 5 bases at V and 0 bases at J; junction bases unmatched: 7. The CDR3: CASSAGLSSSYEQYF. In DNA form, the CDR3 reads TGTGCCAGCAGCGCGGGACTATCCAGCTCCTACGAGCAGTACTTC.

This chain connects TRBV10-3 to TRBJ2-1; 14 nucleotides agree with TRBD2. This CDR3 comprises 15 residues. V lost 4 bases, J lost 4 bases, and 0 bases stayed unmatched. In germline, CDR1 is ENHRY, CDR2 SYGVKD. CDR3 loop: CAISGLAGGYNEQFF. The CDR3 nucleotides are TGTGCCATCAGTGGACTAGCGGGAGGGTACAATGAGCAGTTCTTC.